The entry below describes one T cell receptor (beta chain). The sample belongs to a study of blood T cell repertoires in COVID-19. About the research overall: Spain, Italy and the United States supplied samples that represented acute and convalescent COVID-19. Sources were T cells, B-cell-depleted T cells, or PBMCs; the material itself was cDNA or gDNA.

The authors' processing: Amplification of reference gene primers provided the estimated nucleated cell counts. Repertoires were generated with immunoSEQ multiplex PCR, while TCRdb's copy carries only in-frame clones and drops some. V, J and clone size derive from that table, while D and trimming were established from the DNA sequence. Seen here are under 150,000 clones, more than 80% observed once, and the top ten hold about 4.3%. Trimming took off 0 bases at V and 7 bases at J, with 10 bases between the two ends. Germline CDR1 SGHAT, CDR2 FQDESV (reference sequence). This CDR3 has 15 residues. This receptor was obtained from a human donor in a cohort sampled during active COVID-19. The chain links TRBV11-1 to TRBJ1-6; a possible D gene is TRBD1 (5 bases). Sequenced input: peripheral blood. The CDR3 nucleotides are TGTGCCAGCAGCTTAGCGACAGACGGGAATTCACCCCTCCACTTT. As protein: CASSLATDGNSPLHF.